This T cell receptor beta chain appears in the sequencing data of a study of cytomegalovirus exposure and HLA in healthy donors. Method: immunoSEQ multiplex PCR; TCRdb's copy keeps in-frame clones and lacks some. The repertoire consists of roughly 300,000 clones, with roughly 90% occurring once and the leading ten covering over 1%. Germline V gives CDR1 MNHEY, CDR2 SMNVEV (reference sequence). The CDR3 contains 15 residues. With 2 bases removed from V and 3 bases from J, the gap between germline ends came to 13 bases. The receptor was isolated from a woman in her thirties in good health and CMV-seropositive. V and J are TRBV27 and TRBJ1-2; unclear D gene. Sequences were obtained from PBMCs. CDR3 in DNA: TGTGCCAGCAGTTTAGTCGCTCAAAACCACTATGGCTACACCTTC. Translation: CASSLVAQNHYGYTF.